This T cell receptor (beta chain) stems from a study of blood T cells in healthy people across ages. General study results and limits: Age advanced and TCR beta diversity per million T cells fell, roughly linearly.

A second roughly 6 to 11 cycle PCR used barcoded and J-beta primers. Each CDR3 protein gets one entry after TCRdb re-called the 5' RACE reads with MiXCR. The sample holds over 750,000 distinct CDR3 sequences, approximately 25% seen once. A word on this clonotype: Its antigen is as yet unknown.

The CDR3 loop spans 13 amino acids. V lost 0 bases and J lost 13, with 17 bases in between. Germline assignment: CDR1 SGHDT and CDR2 YYEEEE. This sample also appeared in a second study, on T cells of mothers and their children. From that second work: Second-PCR primer M1S introduced sample barcodes and 2-4 random nucleotides. Overlap in related mother-child pairs always slightly exceeded unrelated pairs, never significantly.

Material: blood. This clonotype was sampled from a boy between 10 and 17 years old in good health. J is TRBJ2-7 and V is TRBV5-6; maybe TRBD1 (5 bases). In DNA form, the CDR3 reads TGTGCCAGCAGCTTGGGTAGGGGCCGATGGCAATACTTC. As protein: CASSLGRGRWQYF.